The following is a T cell receptor (beta chain) sequence with its context. The antigen remains unidentified. The sample originates from a study of T cell repertoires in cytomegalovirus infection. Study context: Used in the study were CMV epitopes, some recently identified and HLA-C-restricted, others well-studied and HLA-B-restricted. From public TCR beta signatures came an indication of both CMV infection and matching HLA type. Study outcomes and limitations: HLA-C-restricted CMV clonotypes gave the most frequent clonotype in two of eight donors. CMV carriers having the relevant HLA were flagged by cumulative public TCR beta family frequency.

V lost 5 bases to trimming and J lost 1 base, with 18 bases between them. The CDR3 runs to 17 residues. Germline V CDR1 and CDR2: SGHTA, FQGTGA. TCRdb re-called the reads through MiXCR, storing one row per CDR3 protein. The data show 900,000 to 950,000 distinct CDR3 sequences, around 30% seen once. The sequence was obtained from a human donor in good health (CMV status not recorded). Some clones in this sample may be carry-over from other donors' samples. The sequencing used cultured CD8+ T cells from PBMCs, collected from culture after CMV antigen stimulation. The V gene is TRBV7-3, the J gene TRBJ2-4, with a tentative D call TRBD1 (6 bases). The CDR3 sequence is CASSRTGQRAAKNIQYF. As DNA, the CDR3 is TGTGCCAGCAGCAGAACTGGACAGAGGGCTGCCAAAAACATTCAGTACTTC.